This TCR beta chain comes out of a study of cytomegalovirus exposure and HLA in healthy donors. General study results and limits: TCR beta chains associated with HLA were, in a later analysis, more clonally expanded than equally common others. Several top significant clusters appeared, in a later analysis, to be linked to common viral pathogens.

Germline CDR1 reads MNHNS; CDR2 reads SASEGT. J lost 0 bases, V lost 4 bases, and 2 bases had no gene match. This CDR3 has 15 amino acids. In the case of this clone: What it binds is unknown.

The PCR had 60 Vbeta and 13 Jbeta primers. In the authors' workflow: Some 11 million of the 80 million or so unique TCR beta chains counted in a later analysis were shared. Some clones are missing from TCRdb's copy, which holds only in-frame ones; the method was immunoSEQ multiplex PCR. V and J calls and clone size are given by that table; D and trimming were obtained from the DNA. The sample has approximately 250,000 clones; around four fifths are singletons. This sequence was found in a boy aged 5-17 years in good health and CMV-seronegative. This sequence joins TRBV6-1 and TRBJ2-1, with 8 bases identical to TRBD1. The specimen was PBMCs. This CDR3 reads CASSATGGSYNEQFF. CDR3 DNA: TGTGCCAGCAGTGCTACAGGGGGCTCCTACAATGAGCAGTTCTTC.